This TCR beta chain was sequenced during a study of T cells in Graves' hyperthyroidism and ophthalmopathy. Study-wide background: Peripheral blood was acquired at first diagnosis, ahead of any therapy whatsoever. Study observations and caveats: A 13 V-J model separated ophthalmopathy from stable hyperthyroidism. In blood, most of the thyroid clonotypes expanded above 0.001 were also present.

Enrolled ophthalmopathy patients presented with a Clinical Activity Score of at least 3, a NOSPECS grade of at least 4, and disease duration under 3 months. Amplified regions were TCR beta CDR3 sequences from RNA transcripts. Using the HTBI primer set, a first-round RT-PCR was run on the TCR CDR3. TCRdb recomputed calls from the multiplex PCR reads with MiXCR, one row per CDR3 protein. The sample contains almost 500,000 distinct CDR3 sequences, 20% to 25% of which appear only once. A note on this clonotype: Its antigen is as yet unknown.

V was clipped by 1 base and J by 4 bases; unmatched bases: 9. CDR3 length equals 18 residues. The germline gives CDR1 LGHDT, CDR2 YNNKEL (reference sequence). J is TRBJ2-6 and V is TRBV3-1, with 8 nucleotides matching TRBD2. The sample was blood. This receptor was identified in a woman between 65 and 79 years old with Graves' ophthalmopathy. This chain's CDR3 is CASSQALSGRTGANVLTF. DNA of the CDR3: TGTGCCAGCAGCCAAGCGTTGAGCGGGAGAACCGGGGCCAACGTCCTGACTTTC. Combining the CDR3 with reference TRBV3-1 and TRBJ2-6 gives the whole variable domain DTAVSQTPKYLVTQMGNDKSIKCEQNLGHDTMYWYKQDSKKFLKIMFSYNNKELIINETVPNRFSPKSPDKAHLNLHINSLELGDSAVYFCASSQALSGRTGANVLTFGAGSRLTVL.